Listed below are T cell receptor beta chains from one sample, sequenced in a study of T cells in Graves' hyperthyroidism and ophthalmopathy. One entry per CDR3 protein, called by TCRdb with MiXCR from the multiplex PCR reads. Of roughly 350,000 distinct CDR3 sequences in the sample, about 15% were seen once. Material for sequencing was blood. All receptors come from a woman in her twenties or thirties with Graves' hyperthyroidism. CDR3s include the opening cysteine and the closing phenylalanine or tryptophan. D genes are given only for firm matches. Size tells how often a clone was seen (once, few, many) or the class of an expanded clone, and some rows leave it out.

DNA: TGCAGTGCAGTTAAATTACAGGGGCCCCAAGAGACCCAGTACTTC
CDR3: CSAVKLQGPQETQYF
V: TRBV20-1
J: TRBJ2-5
size: many
D: TRBD1

DNA: TGTGCCTGGATCGGGACTAGCGGGAGTAATGAGCAGTTCTTC
CDR3: CAWIGTSGSNEQFF
V: TRBV30
J: TRBJ2-1
size: -
D: TRBD2

DNA: TGTGCCAGCAGCCACCAGCGGAAGAACACCGGGGAGCTGTTTTTT
CDR3: CASSHQRKNTGELFF
V: TRBV3-1
J: TRBJ2-2
size: many
D: -

DNA: TGTGCCAGCAGCTTGAGTAGCGGGAGGGTCGATGAGCAGTTCTTC
CDR3: CASSLSSGRVDEQFF
V: TRBV7-8
J: TRBJ2-1
size: many
D: TRBD2

DNA: TGTGCCAGCAGTGAAGCGGGACTAGCGGGGCTCGGACAGTACTTC
CDR3: CASSEAGLAGLGQYF
V: TRBV2
J: TRBJ2-5
size: many
D: TRBD2

DNA: TGTGCCAGCAGCCAACTCTATAGCGGGAGGGGGAATGAGCAGTTCTTC
CDR3: CASSQLYSGRGNEQFF
V: TRBV3-1
J: TRBJ2-1
size: -
D: TRBD2

DNA: TGTGCCATTCAGGGGGCTGGGAGTGGCTACACCTTC
CDR3: CAIQGAGSGYTF
V: TRBV10-3
J: TRBJ1-2
size: -
D: TRBD1

DNA: TGCAGCGTTGGGCAGGGAAAAGGAGCGGTGTATGGCTACACCTTC
CDR3: CSVGQGKGAVYGYTF
V: TRBV29-1
J: TRBJ1-2
size: few
D: -

DNA: TGCAGTGCTAACCGGGACCAAACCGTTTTCGACGAGCAGTACTTC
CDR3: CSANRDQTVFDEQYF
V: TRBV20-1
J: TRBJ2-7
size: many
D: -

DNA: TGTGCCAGCAGCTTGGAACAGATTCAAGAGACCCAGTACTTC
CDR3: CASSLEQIQETQYF
V: TRBV5-5
J: TRBJ2-5
size: -
D: -

DNA: TGTGCCAGTAGGAGCCACCCGGAAAGGACCGGCAATCAGCCCCAGCATTTT
CDR3: CASRSHPERTGNQPQHF
V: TRBV19
J: TRBJ1-5
size: -
D: -

DNA: TGCAGTGCTGTGAGCGGGAGAAGAGATACGCAGTATTTT
CDR3: CSAVSGRRDTQYF
V: TRBV20-1
J: TRBJ2-3
size: many
D: TRBD2

DNA: TGTGCCACCAGTGAATATACAGCGGGAGGCTCCAATGAGCAGTTCTTC
CDR3: CATSEYTAGGSNEQFF
V: TRBV24-1
J: TRBJ2-1
size: many
D: TRBD2

DNA: TGTGCCAGCAGTTCGCTTAGCGCGCAGTATTTT
CDR3: CASSSLSAQYF
V: TRBV27
J: TRBJ2-3
size: few
D: -

DNA: TGTGCCAGCAGTAATCCAGAAAAACTGTTTTTT
CDR3: CASSNPEKLFF
V: TRBV28
J: TRBJ1-4
size: -
D: -

DNA: TGTGCCAGCAGCTTACCGACCCGGGCCCAGGGGATCTATGGCTACACCTTC
CDR3: CASSLPTRAQGIYGYTF
V: TRBV7-8
J: TRBJ1-2
size: many
D: -

DNA: TGTGCCAGCAGCTTAAGGGGATTTGGGATGGTGAACACTGAAGCTTTCTTT
CDR3: CASSLRGFGMVNTEAFF
V: TRBV11-2
J: TRBJ1-1
size: few
D: -

DNA: TGTGCCAATAGTATCGACGGACAACAGCCCCAGCATTTT
CDR3: CANSIDGQQPQHF
V: TRBV19
J: TRBJ1-5
size: -
D: -

DNA: TGTGCCAGCAGCGCTAACAGGGGCAATCAGCCCCAGCATTTT
CDR3: CASSANRGNQPQHF
V: TRBV7-2
J: TRBJ1-5
size: many
D: -

DNA: TGTGCCAGCAGCCAAGAACAGGGGCTCTATGGCTACACCTTC
CDR3: CASSQEQGLYGYTF
V: TRBV3-1
J: TRBJ1-2
size: many
D: TRBD1

DNA: TGTGCCAGCCGGACTAGCGGGAGTTACAATGAGCAGTTCTTC
CDR3: CASRTSGSYNEQFF
V: TRBV3-1
J: TRBJ2-1
size: -
D: TRBD2

DNA: TGTGCCAGCAGCTTGAGCGTAGCGGGGCCCGAGCAGTACTTC
CDR3: CASSLSVAGPEQYF
V: TRBV7-2
J: TRBJ2-7
size: many
D: TRBD2

DNA: TGTGCCAGCAGCCCGAGGCCTAGCGGGAGGCCGAATGAGCAGTTCTTC
CDR3: CASSPRPSGRPNEQFF
V: TRBV7-3
J: TRBJ2-1
size: many
D: TRBD2

DNA: TGTGCCAGCAGCGTAGATCCCGCAGGGACAGATACGCAGTATTTT
CDR3: CASSVDPAGTDTQYF
V: TRBV9
J: TRBJ2-3
size: many
D: -

DNA: TGTGCCAGCAGTGATCTCCAGGGGTATAGCAATCAGCCCCAGCATTTT
CDR3: CASSDLQGYSNQPQHF
V: TRBV6-1
J: TRBJ1-5
size: many
D: -

DNA: TGCAGTGCTGCAACAGGGGACGGGCCTGAAAAACTGTTTTTT
CDR3: CSAATGDGPEKLFF
V: TRBV20-1
J: TRBJ1-4
size: few
D: TRBD1

DNA: TGCGCCAGCAGCACTTCCCGGGGCCGGCAGGAAAACATTCAGTACTTC
CDR3: CASSTSRGRQENIQYF
V: TRBV5-1
J: TRBJ2-4
size: -
D: -

DNA: TGTGCCATCAGTCCGACTAGCGGGAGTGTCTATGAGCAGTTCTTC
CDR3: CAISPTSGSVYEQFF
V: TRBV10-3
J: TRBJ2-1
size: -
D: TRBD2

DNA: TGTGCCAGCAAAGAGGAACACTACAGGACTAGCGCACCCGAGGGTACGCAGTATTTT
CDR3: CASKEEHYRTSAPEGTQYF
V: TRBV7-8
J: TRBJ2-3
size: few
D: TRBD2

DNA: TGCGCCAGCAGCCAAGATCTCGGGGGGCGCGGCTACACCTTC
CDR3: CASSQDLGGRGYTF
V: TRBV4-3
J: TRBJ1-2
size: -
D: -

DNA: TGTGCCAGCAGTTACCCAGGACCGGAGACCCAGTACTTC
CDR3: CASSYPGPETQYF
V: TRBV6-5
J: TRBJ2-5
size: many
D: -

DNA: TGTGCCAGCAGCCCAATAGCTGACTCCTACGAGCAGTACTTC
CDR3: CASSPIADSYEQYF
V: TRBV3-1
J: TRBJ2-7
size: -
D: -

DNA: TGTGCCAAGAATAGGGCGAGAGAAGCTTTCTTT
CDR3: CAKNRAREAFF
V: TRBV28
J: TRBJ1-1
size: many
D: -

DNA: TGTGCCAGCAGTTCGGAGGGGGGCTACACCTTC
CDR3: CASSSEGGYTF
V: TRBV2
J: TRBJ1-2
size: many
D: -

DNA: TGCAGCGTAGTGACAGGACAGAATGAGCAGTTCTTC
CDR3: CSVVTGQNEQFF
V: TRBV29-1
J: TRBJ2-1
size: few
D: -

DNA: TGTGCCAGCAGCCACCACCTGGAGGGATATCCCTACAATGAGCAGTTCTTC
CDR3: CASSHHLEGYPYNEQFF
V: TRBV3-1
J: TRBJ2-1
size: few
D: -

DNA: TGCGCCAGCAGGAGGACTAGCGGAGCCCTCGGGGACTACGAGCAGTACTTC
CDR3: CASRRTSGALGDYEQYF
V: TRBV4-1
J: TRBJ2-7
size: -
D: TRBD2

DNA: TGCAGCGGGGATCCGAGCCAGACCAGGGGGAGTAGCACCGGGGAGCTGTTTTTT
CDR3: CSGDPSQTRGSSTGELFF
V: TRBV20-1
J: TRBJ2-2
size: many
D: TRBD1

DNA: TGTGCCAGTAGTATGAGGGAGCGTCGGGAGCAGTACTTC
CDR3: CASSMRERREQYF
V: TRBV19
J: TRBJ2-7
size: many
D: -

DNA: TGTGCCAGCAGTGGGAGCTACGGGACGAACACTGAAGCTTTCTTT
CDR3: CASSGSYGTNTEAFF
V: TRBV28
J: TRBJ1-1
size: many
D: -

DNA: TGCAGCGTACGATGGACAGGGCAAGAGACCCAGTACTTC
CDR3: CSVRWTGQETQYF
V: TRBV29-1
J: TRBJ2-5
size: few
D: TRBD1

DNA: TGTGCCAGCAGCGTTAGCGGGAGCCACACAGATACGCAGTATTTT
CDR3: CASSVSGSHTDTQYF
V: TRBV11-2
J: TRBJ2-3
size: many
D: TRBD2

DNA: TGTGCCAGCAGCGAGCTAGCGGGGGGCCAAGAGACCCAGTACTTC
CDR3: CASSELAGGQETQYF
V: TRBV2
J: TRBJ2-5
size: many
D: TRBD2

DNA: TGTGCCACCAGCAGAGTCCCGGGACAGGGACCTGGGGCCAACGTCCTGACTTTC
CDR3: CATSRVPGQGPGANVLTF
V: TRBV15
J: TRBJ2-6
size: few
D: TRBD1

DNA: TGTGCCAGCCGTACCGGGACAGCCACAGATACGCAGTATTTT
CDR3: CASRTGTATDTQYF
V: TRBV28
J: TRBJ2-3
size: many
D: TRBD1

DNA: TGTGCCACCAGCAGAGGTGCGGGAACAGGGAATAGTCAGCCCCAGCATTTT
CDR3: CATSRGAGTGNSQPQHF
V: TRBV15
J: TRBJ1-5
size: few
D: -

DNA: TGTGCCAGCAGTGATCCGGACAGGGGAATATATAGCAATCAGCCCCAGCATTTT
CDR3: CASSDPDRGIYSNQPQHF
V: TRBV2
J: TRBJ1-5
size: many
D: TRBD1

DNA: TGTGCCAGCAGTTTAAGGGGGGCGAGAAACATTCAGTACTTC
CDR3: CASSLRGARNIQYF
V: TRBV28
J: TRBJ2-4
size: many
D: -

DNA: TGCAGTGCTCGACAGGGAAATCAGCCCCAGCATTTT
CDR3: CSARQGNQPQHF
V: TRBV20-1
J: TRBJ1-5
size: many
D: TRBD1

DNA: TGCAGTGCCTCGGACGGCCTCTATAATTCACCCCTCCACTTT
CDR3: CSASDGLYNSPLHF
V: TRBV20-1
J: TRBJ1-6
size: few
D: -

DNA: TGTGCCAGCAGTGAGGGAGTTTCGCAGCCCCAGCATTTT
CDR3: CASSEGVSQPQHF
V: TRBV6-1
J: TRBJ1-5
size: -
D: -

DNA: TGTGCCAGCTCACAAAACACCGGGACTAGCGGCGCGGGGGAGCAGTACTTC
CDR3: CASSQNTGTSGAGEQYF
V: TRBV18
J: TRBJ2-7
size: -
D: TRBD2

DNA: TGTGCCACCGAAGCGGGGTCCTACGAGCAGTACTTC
CDR3: CATEAGSYEQYF
V: TRBV6-2/TRBV6-3
J: TRBJ2-7
size: -
D: TRBD2

DNA: TGCAGTGCTAGAGATTTAGTGGGTGTGCCTGAAGCTTTCTTT
CDR3: CSARDLVGVPEAFF
V: TRBV20-1
J: TRBJ1-1
size: many
D: -

DNA: TGTGCCAGCATGGAGGCAGACTCTAACAATGAGCAGTTCTTC
CDR3: CASMEADSNNEQFF
V: TRBV2
J: TRBJ2-1
size: -
D: -

DNA: TGTGCCAGCAGTTACGGTCTAGCGGGAGAGGGGAATACGCAGTATTTT
CDR3: CASSYGLAGEGNTQYF
V: TRBV6-2/TRBV6-3
J: TRBJ2-3
size: few
D: TRBD2

DNA: TGTGCCAGCAGTCTGACCGAAGATAGCTACAATGAGCAGTTCTTC
CDR3: CASSLTEDSYNEQFF
V: TRBV14
J: TRBJ2-1
size: few
D: -

DNA: TGTGCCAGCAGCTCCCTAGCGACCGGGGAGCTGTTTTTT
CDR3: CASSSLATGELFF
V: TRBV7-2
J: TRBJ2-2
size: many
D: -